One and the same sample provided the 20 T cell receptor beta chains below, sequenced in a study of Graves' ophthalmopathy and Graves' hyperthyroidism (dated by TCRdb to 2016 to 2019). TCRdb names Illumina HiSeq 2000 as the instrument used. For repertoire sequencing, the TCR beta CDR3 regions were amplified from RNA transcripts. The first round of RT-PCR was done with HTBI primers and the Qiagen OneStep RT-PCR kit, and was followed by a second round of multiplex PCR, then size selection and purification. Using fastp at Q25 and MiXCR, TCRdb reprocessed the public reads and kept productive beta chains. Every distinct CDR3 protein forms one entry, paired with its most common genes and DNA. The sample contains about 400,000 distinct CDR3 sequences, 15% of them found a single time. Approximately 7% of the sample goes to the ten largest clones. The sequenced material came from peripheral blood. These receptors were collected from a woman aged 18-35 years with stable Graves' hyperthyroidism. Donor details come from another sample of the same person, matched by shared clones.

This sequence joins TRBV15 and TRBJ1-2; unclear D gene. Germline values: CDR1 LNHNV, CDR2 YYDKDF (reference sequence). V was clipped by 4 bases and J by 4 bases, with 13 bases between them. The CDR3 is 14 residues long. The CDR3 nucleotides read TGTGCCACCAGCATCAGCCATGACGTCTATGGCTACACCTTC. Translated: CATSISHDVYGYTF. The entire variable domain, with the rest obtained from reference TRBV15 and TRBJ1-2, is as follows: DAMVIQNPRYQVTQFGKPVTLSCSQTLNHNVMYWYQQKSSQAPKLLFHYYDKDFNNEADTPDNFQSRRPNTSFCFLDIRSPGLGDTAMYLCATSISHDVYGYTFGSGTRLTVV.

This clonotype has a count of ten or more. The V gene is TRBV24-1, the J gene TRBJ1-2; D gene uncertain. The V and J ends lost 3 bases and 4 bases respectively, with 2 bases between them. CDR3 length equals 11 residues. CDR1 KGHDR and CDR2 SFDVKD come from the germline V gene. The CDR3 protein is CATSDGYGYTF. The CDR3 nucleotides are TGTGCCACCAGTGATGGCTATGGCTACACCTTC.

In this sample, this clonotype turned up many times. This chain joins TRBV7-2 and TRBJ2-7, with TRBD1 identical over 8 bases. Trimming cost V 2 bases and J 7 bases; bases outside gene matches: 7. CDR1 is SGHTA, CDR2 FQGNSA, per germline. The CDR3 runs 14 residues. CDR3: CASSLSAGGREQYF. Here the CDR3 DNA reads TGTGCCAGCAGCTTAAGCGCAGGGGGCCGGGAGCAGTACTTC.

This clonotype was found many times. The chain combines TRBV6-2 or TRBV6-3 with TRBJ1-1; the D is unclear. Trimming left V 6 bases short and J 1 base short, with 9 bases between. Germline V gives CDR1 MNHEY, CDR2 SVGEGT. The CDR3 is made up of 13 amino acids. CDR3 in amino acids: CASRVHENTEAFF. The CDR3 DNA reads TGTGCCAGCAGGGTTCACGAGAACACTGAAGCTTTCTTT.

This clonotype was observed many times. CDR3 region: CASSFFNPPAGTGSSGANVLTF. CDR3 DNA sequence: TGTGCCAGCAGTTTTTTTAACCCTCCTGCCGGGACAGGATCCTCAGGGGCCAACGTCCTGACTTTC. This chain joins TRBV12-3 or TRBV12-4 and TRBJ2-6; TRBD1 matches at 8 bases. The CDR3 extends over 22 amino acids. With V trimmed by 3 bases and J by 4 bases, 23 bases remained unmatched.

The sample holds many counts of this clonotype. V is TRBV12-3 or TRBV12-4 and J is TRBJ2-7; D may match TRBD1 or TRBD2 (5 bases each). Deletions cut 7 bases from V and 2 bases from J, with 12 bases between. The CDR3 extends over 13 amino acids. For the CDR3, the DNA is TGTGCCAGCACCGGGACGGTTACCTACGAGCAGTACTTC. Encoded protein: CASTGTVTYEQYF.

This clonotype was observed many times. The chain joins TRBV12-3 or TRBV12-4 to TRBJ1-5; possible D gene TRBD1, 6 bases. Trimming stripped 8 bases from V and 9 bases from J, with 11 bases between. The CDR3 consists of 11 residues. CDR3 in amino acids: CASSSRGPQHF. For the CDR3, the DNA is TGTGCCAGCTCTTCCAGGGGGCCCCAGCATTTT.

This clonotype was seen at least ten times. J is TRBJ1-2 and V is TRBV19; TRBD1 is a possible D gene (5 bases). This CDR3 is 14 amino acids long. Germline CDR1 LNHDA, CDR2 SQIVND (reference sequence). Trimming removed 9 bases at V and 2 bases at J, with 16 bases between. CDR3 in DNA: TGTGCCAGCATAGGGACTTTCCCGAACTATGGCTACACCTTC. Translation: CASIGTFPNYGYTF.

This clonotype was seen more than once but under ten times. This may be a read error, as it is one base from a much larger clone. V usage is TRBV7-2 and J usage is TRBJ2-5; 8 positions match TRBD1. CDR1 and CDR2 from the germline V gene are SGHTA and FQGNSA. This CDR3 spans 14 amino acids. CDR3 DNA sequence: TGTGCCAGCAGCCGTCAGGGGGCGATAGAGACCAAGTACTTC. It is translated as CASSRQGAIETKYF.

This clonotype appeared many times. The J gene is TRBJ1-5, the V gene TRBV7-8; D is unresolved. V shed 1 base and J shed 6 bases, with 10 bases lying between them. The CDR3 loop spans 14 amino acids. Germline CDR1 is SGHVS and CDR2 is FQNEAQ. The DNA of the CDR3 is TGTGCCAGCAGCTTAGGACGCGGAAGTCAGCCCCAGCATTTT. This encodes CASSLGRGSQPQHF.

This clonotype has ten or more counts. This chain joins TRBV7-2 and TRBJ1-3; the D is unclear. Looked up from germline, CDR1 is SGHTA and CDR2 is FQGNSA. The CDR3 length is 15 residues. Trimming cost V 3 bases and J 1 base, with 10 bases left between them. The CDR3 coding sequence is TGTGCCAGCAGCTTCAAGCCTCTTTCTGGAAACACCATATATTTT. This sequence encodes CASSFKPLSGNTIYF.

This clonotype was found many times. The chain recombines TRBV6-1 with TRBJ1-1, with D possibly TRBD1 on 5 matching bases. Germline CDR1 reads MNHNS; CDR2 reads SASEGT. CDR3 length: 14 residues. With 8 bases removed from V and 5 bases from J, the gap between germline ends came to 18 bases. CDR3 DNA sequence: TGTGCCAGCCGGGGTACAGGCTCCCGTACTGAAGCTTTCTTT. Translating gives CASRGTGSRTEAFF.

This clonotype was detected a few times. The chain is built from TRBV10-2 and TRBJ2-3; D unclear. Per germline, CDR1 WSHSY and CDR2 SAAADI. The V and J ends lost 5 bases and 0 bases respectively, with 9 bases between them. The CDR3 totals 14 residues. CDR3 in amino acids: CASSFGSSTDTQYF. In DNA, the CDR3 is TGCGCCAGCAGTTTTGGGTCTAGCACAGATACGCAGTATTTT.

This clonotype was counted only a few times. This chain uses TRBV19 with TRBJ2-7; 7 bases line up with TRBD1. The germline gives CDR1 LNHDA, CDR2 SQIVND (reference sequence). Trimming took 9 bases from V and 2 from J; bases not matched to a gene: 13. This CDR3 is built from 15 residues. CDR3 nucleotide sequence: TGTGCCAGCAGCCCGCAGGACAGGCCGACCTACGAGCAGTACTTC. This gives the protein CASSPQDRPTYEQYF.

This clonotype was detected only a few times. The CDR3 loop reads CSAPREAGGGTQYF. In nucleotides, the CDR3 is TGCAGTGCTCCCCGGGAAGCGGGGGGAGGGACCCAGTACTTC. The chain combines TRBV20-1 with TRBJ2-5; 9 bases match TRBD2. V lost 5 bases, J lost 7 bases, and 11 bases stayed unmatched. The CDR3 has 14 amino acids. Germline assignment: CDR1 DFQATT and CDR2 SNEGSKA (reference sequence).

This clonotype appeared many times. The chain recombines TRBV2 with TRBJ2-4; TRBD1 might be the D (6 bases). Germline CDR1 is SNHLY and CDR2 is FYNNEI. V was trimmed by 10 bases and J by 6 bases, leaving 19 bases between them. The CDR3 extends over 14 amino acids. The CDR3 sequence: CAITIPTGRNIQYF. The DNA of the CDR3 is TGTGCCATCACGATTCCGACAGGAAGAAACATTCAGTACTTC.

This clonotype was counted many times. CDR3 in amino acids: CASLEAGGWYEQYF. CDR3 bases: TGTGCCAGCCTTGAAGCGGGGGGGTGGTACGAGCAGTACTTC. The rearrangement joins TRBV6-1 to TRBJ2-7; the match to TRBD2 covers 10 bases. CDR3 length: 14 residues. V lost 8 bases, J lost 4 bases, and 8 bases stayed unmatched. Germline V gives CDR1 MNHNS, CDR2 SASEGT.

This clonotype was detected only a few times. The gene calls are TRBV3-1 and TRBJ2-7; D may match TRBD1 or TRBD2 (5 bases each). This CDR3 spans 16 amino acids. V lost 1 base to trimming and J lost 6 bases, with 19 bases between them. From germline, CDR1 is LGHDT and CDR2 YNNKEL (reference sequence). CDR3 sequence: CASSQAWDDGLGEQYF. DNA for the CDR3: TGTGCCAGCAGCCAAGCTTGGGACGATGGGCTTGGCGAGCAGTACTTC.

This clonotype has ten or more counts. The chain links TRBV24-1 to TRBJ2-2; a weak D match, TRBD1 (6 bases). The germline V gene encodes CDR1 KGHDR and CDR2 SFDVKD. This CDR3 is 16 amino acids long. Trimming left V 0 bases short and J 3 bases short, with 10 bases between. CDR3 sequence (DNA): TGTGCCACCAGTGATTTGACAGGGTGGGACACCGGGGAGCTGTTTTTT. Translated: CATSDLTGWDTGELFF.

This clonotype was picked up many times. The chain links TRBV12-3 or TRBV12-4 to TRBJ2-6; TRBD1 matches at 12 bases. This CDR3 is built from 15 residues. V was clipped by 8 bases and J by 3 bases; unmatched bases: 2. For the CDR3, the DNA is TGTGCCAGCGGGACAGGGGGCAATGGGGCCAACGTCCTGACTTTC. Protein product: CASGTGGNGANVLTF.